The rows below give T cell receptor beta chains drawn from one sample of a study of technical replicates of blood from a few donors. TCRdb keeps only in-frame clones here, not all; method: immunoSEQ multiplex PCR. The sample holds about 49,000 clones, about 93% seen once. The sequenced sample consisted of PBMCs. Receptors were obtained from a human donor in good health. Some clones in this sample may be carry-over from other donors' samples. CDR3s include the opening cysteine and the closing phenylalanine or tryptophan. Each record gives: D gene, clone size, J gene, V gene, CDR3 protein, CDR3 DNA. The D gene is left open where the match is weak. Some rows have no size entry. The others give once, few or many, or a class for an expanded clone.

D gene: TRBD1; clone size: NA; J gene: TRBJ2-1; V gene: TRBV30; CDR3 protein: CAWSAQAPGTGGYEQFF; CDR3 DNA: TGTGCCTGGAGTGCCCAAGCCCCCGGGACAGGGGGCTATGAGCAGTTCTTC
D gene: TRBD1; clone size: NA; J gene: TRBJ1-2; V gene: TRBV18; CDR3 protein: CASSPRGPGYGYTF; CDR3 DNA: TGTGCCAGCTCACCCAGGGGGCCTGGCTATGGCTACACCTTC
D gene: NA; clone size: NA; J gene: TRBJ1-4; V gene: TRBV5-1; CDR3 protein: CASSPSSGTTNEKLFF; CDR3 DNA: TGCGCCAGCAGCCCCTCCTCAGGGACAACTAATGAAAAACTGTTTTTT
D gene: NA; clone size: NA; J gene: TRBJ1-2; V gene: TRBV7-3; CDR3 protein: CASSLRGGYGYTF; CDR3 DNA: TGTGCCAGCAGCTTAAGGGGGGGCTATGGCTACACCTTC
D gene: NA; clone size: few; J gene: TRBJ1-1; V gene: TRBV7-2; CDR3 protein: CASITGTEAFF; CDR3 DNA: TGTGCCAGCATCACAGGCACTGAAGCTTTCTTT
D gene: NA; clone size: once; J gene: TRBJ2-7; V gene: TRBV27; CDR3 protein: CASSLQVAYEQYF; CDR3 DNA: TGTGCCAGCAGTTTACAGGTAGCCTACGAGCAGTACTTC
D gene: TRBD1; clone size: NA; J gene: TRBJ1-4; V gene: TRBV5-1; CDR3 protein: CASSPGTALGREKLFF; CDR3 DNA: TGCGCCAGCAGCCCAGGGACAGCCCTCGGGCGTGAAAAACTGTTTTTT
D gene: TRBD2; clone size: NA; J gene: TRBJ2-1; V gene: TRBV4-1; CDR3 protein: CASSQPGTSGYNEQFF; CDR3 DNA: TGCGCCAGCAGCCAACCCGGGACTAGCGGATACAATGAGCAGTTCTTC
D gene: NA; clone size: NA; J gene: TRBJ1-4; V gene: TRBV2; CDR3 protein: CASSAFADTNEKLFF; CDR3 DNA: TGTGCCAGCAGTGCATTTGCGGATACTAATGAAAAACTGTTTTTT
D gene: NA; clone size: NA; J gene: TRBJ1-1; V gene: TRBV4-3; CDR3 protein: CASSQDSGEAEAFF; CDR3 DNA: TGCGCCAGCAGCCAAGATTCCGGTGAGGCTGAAGCTTTCTTT
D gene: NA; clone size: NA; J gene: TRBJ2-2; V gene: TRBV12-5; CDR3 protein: CASGLPKAQEAGELFF; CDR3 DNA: TGTGCTAGTGGTTTGCCAAAGGCCCAGGAGGCCGGGGAGCTGTTTTTT
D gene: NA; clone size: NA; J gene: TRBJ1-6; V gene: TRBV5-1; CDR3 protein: CASRDTLSSPLHF; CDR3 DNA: TGCGCCAGCCGGGACACGCTCAGTTCACCCCTCCACTTT
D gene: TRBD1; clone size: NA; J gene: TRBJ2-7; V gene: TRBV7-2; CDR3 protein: CASSLFGDSYYEQYF; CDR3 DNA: TGTGCCAGCAGCTTATTTGGGGACAGCTACTACGAGCAGTACTTC
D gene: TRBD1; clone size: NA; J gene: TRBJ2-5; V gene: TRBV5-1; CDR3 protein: CASSLTGGRLETQYF; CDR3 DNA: TGCGCCAGCAGCTTGACAGGGGGCCGACTAGAGACCCAGTACTTC
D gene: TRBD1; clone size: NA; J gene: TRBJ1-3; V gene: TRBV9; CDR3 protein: CASSGGGFGGNTIYF; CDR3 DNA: TGTGCCAGCAGCGGAGGGGGCTTTGGGGGAAACACCATATATTTT
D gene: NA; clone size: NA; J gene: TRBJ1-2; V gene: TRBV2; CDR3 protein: CASRGGAYGYTF; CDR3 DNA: TGTGCCAGCAGGGGTGGGGCCTATGGCTACACCTTC
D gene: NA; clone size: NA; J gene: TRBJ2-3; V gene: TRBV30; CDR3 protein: CAWSRLALSTDTQYF; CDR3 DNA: TGTGCCTGGAGTAGGCTAGCTCTCTCCACAGATACGCAGTATTTT
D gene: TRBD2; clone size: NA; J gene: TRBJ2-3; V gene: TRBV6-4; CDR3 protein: CASSTSGTDTQYF; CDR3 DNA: TGTGCCAGCTCGACTAGCGGGACAGATACGCAGTATTTT
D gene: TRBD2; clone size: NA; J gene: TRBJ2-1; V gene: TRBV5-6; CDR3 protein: CASSFPPTSGFREQFF; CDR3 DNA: TGTGCCAGCAGCTTTCCCCCGACTAGCGGTTTTCGGGAGCAGTTCTTC
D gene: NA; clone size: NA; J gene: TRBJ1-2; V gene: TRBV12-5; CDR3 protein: CASGLKGRDSRGYTF; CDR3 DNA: TGTGCTAGTGGTTTAAAGGGGCGTGACAGTAGGGGCTACACCTTC
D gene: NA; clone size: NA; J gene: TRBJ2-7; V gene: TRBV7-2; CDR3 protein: CASSLIPNEQYF; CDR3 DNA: TGTGCCAGCAGCTTAATACCTAACGAGCAGTACTTC
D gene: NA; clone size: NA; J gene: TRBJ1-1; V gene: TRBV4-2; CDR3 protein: CASSQVVRVNTEAFF; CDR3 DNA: TGTGCCAGCAGCCAAGTTGTCAGGGTGAACACTGAAGCTTTCTTT
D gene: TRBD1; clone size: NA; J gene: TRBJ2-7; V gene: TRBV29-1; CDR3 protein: CSVEDRAYEQYF; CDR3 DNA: TGCAGCGTTGAGGACAGGGCCTACGAGCAGTACTTC
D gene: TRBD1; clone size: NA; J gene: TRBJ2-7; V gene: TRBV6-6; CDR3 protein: CASSYKTGGGEQYF; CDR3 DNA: TGTGCCAGCAGTTACAAGACAGGGGGCGGCGAGCAGTACTTC
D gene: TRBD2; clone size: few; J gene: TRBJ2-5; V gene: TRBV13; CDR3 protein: CASSLEGTSETQYF; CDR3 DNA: TGTGCCAGCAGCTTAGAGGGGACTAGTGAGACCCAGTACTTC
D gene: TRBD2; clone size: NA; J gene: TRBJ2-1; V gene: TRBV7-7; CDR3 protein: CASSPKVSGPQFF; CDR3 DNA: TGTGCCAGCAGCCCAAAGGTTAGCGGGCCCCAGTTCTTC
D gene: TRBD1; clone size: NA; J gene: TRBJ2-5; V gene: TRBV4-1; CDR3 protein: CASSQGAGGWETQYF; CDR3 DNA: TGCGCCAGCAGCCAAGGAGCAGGGGGCTGGGAGACCCAGTACTTC
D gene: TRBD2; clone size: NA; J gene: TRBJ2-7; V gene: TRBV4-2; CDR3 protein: CASSQEASGSSYEQYF; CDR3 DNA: TGTGCCAGCAGCCAAGAGGCTAGCGGGAGCTCCTACGAGCAGTACTTC
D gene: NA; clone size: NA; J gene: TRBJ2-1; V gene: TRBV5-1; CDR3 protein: CASSPQTPSYNEQFF; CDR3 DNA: TGCGCCAGCAGCCCACAGACGCCCTCCTACAATGAGCAGTTCTTC
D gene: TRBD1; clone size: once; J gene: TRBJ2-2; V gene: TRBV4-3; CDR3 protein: CASSQRTGMSTGELFF; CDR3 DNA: TGCGCCAGCAGCCAAAGGACAGGGATGAGCACCGGGGAGCTGTTTTTT
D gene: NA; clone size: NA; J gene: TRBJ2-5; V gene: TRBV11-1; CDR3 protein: CASSPKQAYQETQYF; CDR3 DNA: TGTGCCAGCTCCCCGAAGCAGGCGTACCAAGAGACCCAGTACTTC
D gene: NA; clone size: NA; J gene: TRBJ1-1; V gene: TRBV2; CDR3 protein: CASVQEVRNTEAFF; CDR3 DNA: TGTGCCAGCGTTCAGGAGGTTCGGAACACTGAAGCTTTCTTT
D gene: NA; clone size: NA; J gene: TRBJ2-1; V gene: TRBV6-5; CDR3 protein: CASSQRRQGTGEQFF; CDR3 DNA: TGTGCCAGCTCCCAAAGAAGGCAGGGTACCGGTGAGCAGTTCTTC
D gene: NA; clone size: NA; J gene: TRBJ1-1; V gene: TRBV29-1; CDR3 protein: CSVKQGDTEAFF; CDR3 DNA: TGCAGCGTCAAACAGGGAGACACTGAAGCTTTCTTT
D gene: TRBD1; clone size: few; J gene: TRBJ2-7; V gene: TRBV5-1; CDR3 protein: CASSSEAGGIHEQYF; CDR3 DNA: TGCGCCAGCAGCTCAGAGGCAGGGGGAATCCACGAGCAGTACTTC
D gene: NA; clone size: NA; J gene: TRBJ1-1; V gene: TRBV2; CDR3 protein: CASKLGRDTEAFF; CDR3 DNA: TGTGCCAGCAAGTTGGGGAGGGATACTGAAGCTTTCTTT
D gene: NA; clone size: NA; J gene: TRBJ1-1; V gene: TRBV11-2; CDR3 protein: CASRPILKGAEAFF; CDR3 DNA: TGTGCCAGCAGACCGATCTTAAAAGGGGCTGAAGCTTTCTTT
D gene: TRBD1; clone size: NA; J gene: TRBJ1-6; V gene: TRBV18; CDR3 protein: CASSPGQGDHSPLHF; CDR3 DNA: TGTGCCAGCTCACCCGGACAGGGAGACCATTCACCCCTCCACTTT
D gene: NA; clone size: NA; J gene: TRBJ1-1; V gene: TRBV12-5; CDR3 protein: CASGLSQGTEAFF; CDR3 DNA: TGTGCTAGTGGTTTGTCCCAGGGGACTGAAGCTTTCTTT
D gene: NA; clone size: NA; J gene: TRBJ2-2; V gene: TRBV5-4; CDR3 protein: CASSPQGSTGELFF; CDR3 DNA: TGTGCCAGCAGCCCACAGGGTAGCACCGGGGAGCTGTTTTTT
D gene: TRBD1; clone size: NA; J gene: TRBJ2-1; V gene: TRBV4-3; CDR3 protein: CASSYGQEYNEQFF; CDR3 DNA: TGCGCCAGCAGCTATGGACAGGAGTACAATGAGCAGTTCTTC
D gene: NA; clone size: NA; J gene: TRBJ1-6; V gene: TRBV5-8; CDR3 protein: CASSSRLTRTNSPLHF; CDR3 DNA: TGTGCCAGCAGCTCCCGACTCACAAGGACAAACTCACCCCTCCACTTT
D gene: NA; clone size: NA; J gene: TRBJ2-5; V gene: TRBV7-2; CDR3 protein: CASSWARETQYF; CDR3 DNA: TGTGCCAGCAGCTGGGCCCGGGAGACCCAGTACTTC
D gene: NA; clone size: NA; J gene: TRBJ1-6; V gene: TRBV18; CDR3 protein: CASSPGHLNSPLHF; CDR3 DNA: TGTGCCAGCTCACCAGGACATCTTAATTCACCCCTCCACTTT
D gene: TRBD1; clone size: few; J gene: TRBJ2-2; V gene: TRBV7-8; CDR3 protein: CASSHLGGQGSGELFF; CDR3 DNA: TGTGCCAGCAGCCACTTAGGCGGACAGGGTTCCGGGGAGCTGTTTTTT
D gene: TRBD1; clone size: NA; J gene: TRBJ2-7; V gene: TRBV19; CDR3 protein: CASSIPGQGIYEQYF; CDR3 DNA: TGTGCCAGTAGTATTCCGGGACAGGGGATCTACGAGCAGTACTTC
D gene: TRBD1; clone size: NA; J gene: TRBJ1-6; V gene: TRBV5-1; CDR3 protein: CASSLQGVNSPLHF; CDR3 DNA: TGCGCCAGCAGCTTGCAGGGGGTTAATTCACCCCTCCACTTT
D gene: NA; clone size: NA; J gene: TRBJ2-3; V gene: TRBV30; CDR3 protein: CAWSFPSTGRDTQYF; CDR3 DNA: TGTGCCTGGAGTTTCCCCTCGACTGGGAGGGATACGCAGTATTTT
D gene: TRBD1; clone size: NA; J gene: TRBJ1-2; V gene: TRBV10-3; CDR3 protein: CAISDSDRGASSYGYTF; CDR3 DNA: TGTGCCATCAGTGACTCGGACAGGGGGGCTTCTAGCTATGGCTACACCTTC
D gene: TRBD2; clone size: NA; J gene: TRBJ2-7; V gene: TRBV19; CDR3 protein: CASSIGDTGRDEQYF; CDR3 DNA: TGTGCCAGTAGTATCGGGGACACCGGGAGGGACGAGCAGTACTTC
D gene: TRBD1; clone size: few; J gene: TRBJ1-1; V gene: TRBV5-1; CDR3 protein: CASSPDRGPNTEAFF; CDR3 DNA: TGCGCCAGCAGCCCAGACAGGGGGCCGAACACTGAAGCTTTCTTT
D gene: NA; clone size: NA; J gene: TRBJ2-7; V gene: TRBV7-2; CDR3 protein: CASSLYYEQYF; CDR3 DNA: TGTGCCAGCAGCTTATATTACGAGCAGTACTTC
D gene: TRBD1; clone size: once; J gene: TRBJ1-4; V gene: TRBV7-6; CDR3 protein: CASSPGQRTTNEKLFF; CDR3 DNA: TGTGCCAGCAGCCCGGGACAGAGAACAACTAATGAAAAACTGTTTTTT
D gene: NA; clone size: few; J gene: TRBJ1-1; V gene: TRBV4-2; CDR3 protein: CASSHPDKNTEAFF; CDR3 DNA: TGTGCCAGCAGCCACCCCGACAAGAACACTGAAGCTTTCTTT
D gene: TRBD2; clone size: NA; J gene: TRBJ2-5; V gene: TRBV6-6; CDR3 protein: CASQGGAGSETQYF; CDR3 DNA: TGTGCCAGCCAGGGAGGGGCCGGATCCGAGACCCAGTACTTC